Listed below are T cell receptor beta chains from one sample, sequenced in a study of blood T cell repertoires in COVID-19. Profiling relied on immunoSEQ multiplex PCR, and the TCRdb table lists in-frame clones only, not all of them. The sample consists of under 250,000 clones, about 82% of them appearing once. Sequenced material: PBMCs or T cells enriched from blood (not recorded which). The receptors were sampled from a woman between 45 and 65 years old with acute COVID-19. The CDR3 runs from the conserved cysteine through the conserved F or W. Each record gives: D gene, J gene, V gene, clone size, CDR3 DNA, CDR3 protein. A D gene is named only where the DNA matches it firmly. For some rows the clone size is stated as once, few or many, or as a class when expanded; others skip it.

D gene: .
J gene: TRBJ2-5
V gene: TRBV7-8
clone size: .
CDR3 DNA: TGTGCCAGCTCAGTGGGAGACACCGGGGAGGAGACCCAGTACTTC
CDR3 protein: CASSVGDTGEETQYF

D gene: TRBD1
J gene: TRBJ2-1
V gene: TRBV19
clone size: .
CDR3 DNA: TGTGCCTCCCGGGGACAGCCCTACAATGAGCAGTTCTTC
CDR3 protein: CASRGQPYNEQFF

D gene: .
J gene: TRBJ1-2
V gene: TRBV6-5
clone size: few
CDR3 DNA: TGTGCCAGCAGTTACGGGGGCAGTTCCTATGGCTACACCTTC
CDR3 protein: CASSYGGSSYGYTF

D gene: .
J gene: TRBJ1-5
V gene: TRBV5-8
clone size: .
CDR3 DNA: TGTGCCAGCAGCCCGTACCTGGGAGGGAGCAATCAGCCCCAGCATTTT
CDR3 protein: CASSPYLGGSNQPQHF

D gene: .
J gene: TRBJ1-3
V gene: TRBV2
clone size: .
CDR3 DNA: TGTGCCAGCAGCACAGACGGGGTGTCTGGAAACACCATATATTTT
CDR3 protein: CASSTDGVSGNTIYF

D gene: TRBD1
J gene: TRBJ1-1
V gene: TRBV7-8
clone size: .
CDR3 DNA: TGTGCCAGCAGCGTAACAGGGGGCGAAAACACTGAAGCTTTCTTT
CDR3 protein: CASSVTGGENTEAFF

D gene: .
J gene: TRBJ2-4
V gene: TRBV3-1/TRBV3-2
clone size: .
CDR3 DNA: TGTGCCAGCAGCCAAGATAGGACTTTAGCCAAAAACATTCAGTACTTC
CDR3 protein: CASSQDRTLAKNIQYF

D gene: .
J gene: TRBJ1-1
V gene: TRBV15
clone size: few
CDR3 DNA: TGTGCCACCAGCAGAGATACTGCAAACACTGAAGCTTTCTTT
CDR3 protein: CATSRDTANTEAFF

D gene: TRBD1
J gene: TRBJ1-4
V gene: TRBV14
clone size: .
CDR3 DNA: TGTGCCAGCAGCCAAGAAACCCGACAGGGTGCGGAAAAACTGTTTTTT
CDR3 protein: CASSQETRQGAEKLFF

D gene: .
J gene: TRBJ1-2
V gene: TRBV4-2
clone size: .
CDR3 DNA: TGTGCCAGCAGCCAAGATGACAGAGCTTATGGCTACACCTTC
CDR3 protein: CASSQDDRAYGYTF

D gene: TRBD2
J gene: TRBJ2-1
V gene: TRBV27
clone size: .
CDR3 DNA: TGTGCCAGCAGTTCTAGAGGACTAGCGGCCTACAATGAGCAGTTCTTC
CDR3 protein: CASSSRGLAAYNEQFF

D gene: TRBD1
J gene: TRBJ1-2
V gene: TRBV19
clone size: .
CDR3 DNA: TGTGCCAGTACCGAACTCCGGGACAGCAATGGCTACACCTTC
CDR3 protein: CASTELRDSNGYTF

D gene: TRBD1
J gene: TRBJ1-2
V gene: TRBV19
clone size: .
CDR3 DNA: TGTGCCAGTAATCGGGACAGGGTGTACTATGGCTACACCTTC
CDR3 protein: CASNRDRVYYGYTF

D gene: .
J gene: TRBJ1-1
V gene: TRBV28
clone size: .
CDR3 DNA: TGTGCCAGCAGAAGGGAGGGTCTAAGGATGGGGGAAGCTTTCTTT
CDR3 protein: CASRREGLRMGEAFF

D gene: .
J gene: TRBJ1-5
V gene: TRBV19
clone size: .
CDR3 DNA: TGTGCCAGTACCAGGGTAGGGGGGGGGCTCGGTAGCAATCAGCCCCAGCATTTT
CDR3 protein: CASTRVGGGLGSNQPQHF

D gene: TRBD1
J gene: TRBJ1-2
V gene: TRBV5-6
clone size: .
CDR3 DNA: TGTGCCAGCAGCCCTCTACAGGGGTCAACTAACTATGGCTACACCTTC
CDR3 protein: CASSPLQGSTNYGYTF

D gene: .
J gene: TRBJ2-6
V gene: TRBV5-1
clone size: .
CDR3 DNA: TGCGCCAGCACCTCCGGTATTAGGGGAAAGTCTGGGGCCAACGTCCTGACTTTC
CDR3 protein: CASTSGIRGKSGANVLTF

D gene: .
J gene: TRBJ1-2
V gene: TRBV5-1
clone size: .
CDR3 DNA: TGCGCCAGCAGCTTGGCCGGGATGGATGGCTACACCTTC
CDR3 protein: CASSLAGMDGYTF

D gene: TRBD2
J gene: TRBJ2-7
V gene: TRBV29-1
clone size: .
CDR3 DNA: TGCAGCGCTAGCGGGGGGGCCTACGAGCAGTACTTC
CDR3 protein: CSASGGAYEQYF

D gene: .
J gene: TRBJ2-7
V gene: TRBV6-6
clone size: .
CDR3 DNA: TGTGCCAGCAGTTACCCCCAATCTAGCGAGTACGAGCAGTACTTC
CDR3 protein: CASSYPQSSEYEQYF

D gene: TRBD1
J gene: TRBJ2-1
V gene: TRBV7-9
clone size: .
CDR3 DNA: TGTGCCAGCAGCCAGATACAGGGGGCGCCACATGAGCAGTTCTTC
CDR3 protein: CASSQIQGAPHEQFF

D gene: .
J gene: TRBJ1-3
V gene: TRBV30
clone size: .
CDR3 DNA: TGTGCCTGGAGTGTACACACAGGCGCCTTTGGAAACACCATATATTTT
CDR3 protein: CAWSVHTGAFGNTIYF